This T cell receptor beta chain is drawn from a study of blood T cells in healthy people across ages. Study as a whole: Template switching retrieved approximately one barcoded beta molecule for each two T cells. Points from the study as a whole: Naive T cell percentage strongly correlated with TCR beta diversity. Diversity was higher, and naive CD4+ cells more numerous, in long-lived donors than in aged donors.

This clonotype was recorded a few times. Its antigen is currently unknown. Trimming stripped 2 bases from V and 3 bases from J, with 11 bases between. There are 14 residues in the CDR3. The germline CDR1 and CDR2 sequences are SQVTM and ANQGSEA. A second roughly 6 to 11 cycle PCR used barcoded and J-beta primers. TCRdb re-derived calls from the 5' RACE reads in MiXCR, one entry per CDR3 protein. The sample has 850,000 to 1,100,000 distinct CDR3 sequences; about two fifths are singletons. The sequencing sample was made of blood. The rearrangement links TRBV29-1 to TRBJ2-1; D uncertain. The sequence was collected from a man aged 18-30 years in good health. The CDR3 here is CSVEWASVYNEQFF. As DNA, the CDR3 is TGCAGCGTTGAATGGGCATCCGTCTACAATGAGCAGTTCTTC.